A single sample gave rise to the 4 T cell receptor beta chains below, sequenced in a study of T-cell reconstitution after alpha-beta-depleted transplantation in children. Researchers prepared the TCRbeta library using unique molecular identifiers, the study reports. MiXCR was run by TCRdb on the PCR reads, yielding one entry per CDR3 protein. The sample carries 170,000 or so distinct CDR3 sequences, less than 8% recorded once. This material consisted of PBMCs from the stem cell graft donor, taken from the stem cell graft. The receptors here all came from a human donor who donated a stem cell graft to a child with Wiskott-Aldrich syndrome.

The genes are TRBV6-1 and TRBJ2-5; either TRBD1 or TRBD2 may supply D (5 bases each). CDR3 length: 15 amino acids. V was trimmed by 4 bases and J by 1 base, leaving 13 bases between them. The germline V gene has CDR1 MNHNS and CDR2 SASEGT. Written as DNA, the CDR3 is TGTGCCAGCAGTGTCCTTAGGGGACCCCAAGAGACCCAGTACTTC. This codes for CASSVLRGPQETQYF.

This clonotype was seen at least ten times. The chain uses TRBV20-1 and TRBJ1-6; D gene unclear. Trimming pared 6 bases from V and 0 bases from J, leaving 18 bases between. This CDR3 comprises 17 residues. The germline CDR1 and CDR2 sequences are DFQATT and SNEGSKA (reference sequence). DNA of the CDR3: TGCAGTGCCAGCCTAAGGCCTCCGAGCTCCTATAATTCACCCCTCCACTTT. It is translated as CSASLRPPSSYNSPLHF.

In this sample, this clonotype turned up many times. The V and J genes are TRBV5-1 and TRBJ2-5; no clear D gene. The V end was cut by 7 bases, the J end by 4 bases, with 8 bases between. This CDR3 contains 11 residues. Germline CDR1 is SGHRS and CDR2 is YFSETQ. Here the CDR3 reads CASQTGETQYF. The DNA of the CDR3 is TGCGCCAGCCAGACCGGAGAGACCCAGTACTTC.

This clonotype was counted at least ten times. The chain combines TRBV13 with TRBJ2-7, with 8 bases lining up with TRBD2. Germline CDR1 and CDR2: PRHDT and FYEKMQ (reference sequence). The CDR3 runs 14 residues. With 3 bases clipped from V and 3 bases from J, the junction kept 4 bases outside the gene matches. CDR3 coding DNA: TGTGCCAGCAGCTTCGCGGGGGGACACTACGAGCAGTACTTC. Translating gives CASSFAGGHYEQYF.